What follows are 27 T cell receptor beta chains derived from one specimen sequenced in a study of blood T cells in healthy people across ages. Next came a second PCR, run for roughly 6 to 11 cycles, which used a sample-barcoded 5' primer along with a J-beta primer mix. TCRdb re-analysed the 5' RACE reads in MiXCR, keeping a single row per CDR3 protein. The data contain about 940,000 distinct CDR3 sequences, roughly 50% of them singletons. Specimen: blood. These TCRs come from a man aged 30 to 45 in good health.

The chain combines TRBV20-1 with TRBJ2-5, with a tentative D call TRBD1 (6 bases). The CDR3 contains 13 residues. V lost 0 bases, J lost 5 bases, and 10 bases lay in between. The germline V gene encodes CDR1 DFQATT and CDR2 SNEGSKA (reference sequence). The CDR3 nucleotides are TGCAGTGCTAGAGAAAGACAGGATGAGACCCAGTACTTC. As protein: CSARERQDETQYF.

This clonotype occurred many times. The chain recombines TRBV6-4 with TRBJ2-3; 8 bases are shared with TRBD2. Germline CDR1 reads MRHNA; CDR2 reads SNTAGT. This CDR3 region has 14 residues. The ends lost 3 bases at V and 1 base at J; junction bases unmatched: 0. The CDR3 DNA reads as TGTGCCAGCAGTGAGCGGGGGGGCACAGATACGCAGTATTTT. This encodes CASSERGGTDTQYF.

This chain uses TRBV20-1 with TRBJ1-2; 10 positions agree with TRBD1. Per germline, CDR1 DFQATT and CDR2 SNEGSKA (reference sequence). With 3 bases clipped from V and 8 bases from J, the junction kept 9 bases outside the gene matches. The CDR3 is 14 amino acids. In nucleotides, the CDR3 is TGCAGTGCTAGTCGACAGGGGGACAGGGGCGGCTACACCTTC. It yields the protein CSASRQGDRGGYTF.

To note about this clonotype: A read error may produce the germline difference seen at one junction end. The chain combines TRBV2 with TRBJ2-4; D is ambiguous. With the DNA end fitting TRBJ2-7 better, the J assignment may be wrong. The CDR3 extends over 15 amino acids. Germline V gene sequence: CDR1 SNHLY, CDR2 FYNNEI. CDR3 protein: CANSSDPSSSYEQYF. DNA for the CDR3: TGTGCCAACAGTTCGGACCCCTCCTCATCCTACGAGCAGTACTTC.

This clonotype was counted at least ten times. This sequence joins TRBV7-3 and TRBJ2-1; 9 bases are a match to TRBD1. The CDR3 totals 16 residues. J lost 5 bases, V lost 5 bases, and 10 bases had no gene match. The germline gives CDR1 SGHTA, CDR2 FQGTGA. CDR3 DNA: TGTGCCAGCAGCGCTTTTCCGGGACAGGGACACAATGAGCAGTTCTTC. Protein sequence: CASSAFPGQGHNEQFF.

The chain joins TRBV27 to TRBJ2-4; D not resolved. Germline assignment: CDR1 MNHEY and CDR2 SMNVEV (reference sequence). CDR3 length: 15 amino acids. V dropped 4 bases and J dropped 5 bases, with 15 bases sitting between them. The CDR3 nucleotides are TGTGCCAGCAGTTCGGACCAGGCCGGCGAAAACATTCAGTACTTC. Translating it yields CASSSDQAGENIQYF.

The chain couples TRBV27 to TRBJ1-2, with D possibly matching TRBD1 (5 bases). This CDR3 contains 14 residues. Between the trimmed V and J ends, which lost 9 bases and 0 bases, there was a span of 14 bases. Germline CDR1 and CDR2: MNHEY and SMNVEV (reference sequence). The DNA for the CDR3 is TGTGCCAGTCGCAGGGAGAGTTCTAACTATGGCTACACCTTC. Translating it yields CASRRESSNYGYTF.

V usage is TRBV12-3 or TRBV12-4 and J usage is TRBJ1-1, with D maybe TRBD1 (5 bases). Trimming removed 5 bases from V and 2 bases from J, with 15 bases in between. CDR3 length: 15 amino acids. This chain's CDR3 is CASSTRQTLNTEAFF. CDR3 in DNA: TGTGCCAGCAGTACCCGACAGACACTAAACACTGAAGCTTTCTTT.

The chain combines TRBV5-4 with TRBJ2-7; the match to TRBD1 covers 7 bases. Near its end, the DNA agrees better with TRBJ2-5, so the J call may be wrong. This CDR3 has 15 residues. Per the germline V gene, CDR1 is SGHNT and CDR2 is YYREEE (reference sequence). CDR3 region: CASSLEQGLSKTQYF. CDR3 bases: TGTGCCAGCAGCTTGGAACAGGGGTTGTCGAAGACCCAGTACTTC.

This clonotype has only a few counts. This rearrangement joins TRBV12-3 or TRBV12-4 to TRBJ1-2, with D unresolved. Between the trimmed V and J ends, which lost 1 base and 6 bases, there was a span of 18 bases. This CDR3 has 16 amino acids. For the CDR3, the DNA is TGTGCCAGCAGTTTAGATCTCGTGGGTTCAGTGAATGGCTACACCTTC. Translating it yields CASSLDLVGSVNGYTF.

The sample holds many counts of this clonotype. V is TRBV12-3 or TRBV12-4 and J is TRBJ2-1; 11 bases line up with TRBD2. There are 15 residues in the CDR3. The trim removed 3 bases at V and 7 bases at J, leaving 5 bases unmatched. The CDR3 loop reads CASSFSGGAWNEQFF. The CDR3 DNA reads TGTGCCAGCAGTTTTAGCGGGGGGGCTTGGAATGAGCAGTTCTTC.

J is TRBJ2-7 and V is TRBV9, with D perhaps matching TRBD1 (6 bases). CDR3 length: 15 residues. Germline V gene data show CDR1 as SGDLS and CDR2 as YYNGEE. V lost 0 bases and J 6 bases, leaving 16 bases between the germline ends. CDR3 in amino acids: CASSVAGQRSGEQYF. The CDR3 nucleotides read TGTGCCAGCAGCGTAGCCGGACAGCGATCCGGCGAGCAGTACTTC.

This clonotype was seen a few times. This chain joins TRBV20-1 and TRBJ2-5; TRBD1 agrees at 8 bases. The ends lost 8 bases at V and 4 bases at J; junction bases unmatched: 9. The length of the CDR3 is 13 residues. Germline V gene lookup returns CDR1 DFQATT and CDR2 SNEGSKA (reference sequence). The chain's CDR3 is CSTRSGTGETQYF. The CDR3 DNA follows: TGCAGTACAAGAAGTGGGACAGGAGAGACCCAGTACTTC.

To note about this clonotype: The junction and the germline gene differ at one end; a read error may be behind it. The chain employs TRBV3-1 and TRBJ1-5; possible D gene TRBD1, 5 bases. The CDR3 is made up of 14 amino acids. Germline CDR1 reads LGHDT; CDR2 reads YNNKEL (reference sequence). CDR3 nucleotides: TGTGTCAGCAGCCCCATACAGGCACATCAGCCCCAGCATTTT. It codes for CVSSPIQAHQPQHF.

This clonotype appeared many times. This chain uses TRBV7-2 with TRBJ1-5, with D possibly TRBD1 on 5 matching bases. Germline CDR1 and CDR2: SGHTA and FQGNSA. This CDR3 contains 15 residues. V dropped 7 bases and J dropped 0 bases, with 13 bases sitting between them. The CDR3 coding sequence is TGTGCCAGCACCTCAACAGGTTATAGCAATCAGCCCCAGCATTTT. It yields the protein CASTSTGYSNQPQHF.

CDR3 amino acids: CASRSEEIYQETQYF. The DNA of the CDR3 is TGTGCCAGCAGGTCCGAGGAGATTTACCAAGAGACCCAGTACTTC. The rearrangement links TRBV6-2 or TRBV6-3 to TRBJ2-5; D gene ambiguous. The CDR3 covers 15 residues. The germline V and J ends were trimmed by 6 bases and 0 bases, with 14 bases remaining between them. The germline V gene has CDR1 MNHEY and CDR2 SVGEGT.

The V call is TRBV29-1, the J call TRBJ2-7; 7 bases fit TRBD2. This CDR3 has 12 residues. Germline V lookup: CDR1 SQVTM, CDR2 ANQGSEA. J gave up 1 base and V 7 bases, and 4 bases lay outside the gene matches. The CDR3 here is CSASGSSYEQYF. CDR3 coding DNA: TGCAGCGCTAGCGGATCGTCCTACGAGCAGTACTTC.

This clonotype has a handful of counts. V and J are TRBV12-3 or TRBV12-4 and TRBJ2-5; 8 nucleotides agree with TRBD1. J gave up 5 bases and V 5 bases, and 4 bases lay outside the gene matches. The CDR3 spans 13 residues. The CDR3 region is CASSRQGTETQYF. In nucleotides, the CDR3 is TGTGCCAGCAGTCGACAGGGGACGGAGACCCAGTACTTC.

The chain carries TRBV2 and TRBJ1-2, with no clear D. Trimming shortened V by 11 bases and J by 0 bases, and 16 bases separated the two germline ends. CDR1 and CDR2 (germline): SNHLY, FYNNEI. The CDR3 is 14 amino acids. CDR3 region: CACTDETSNYGYTF. The CDR3 DNA sequence: TGTGCCTGCACTGACGAGACTTCTAACTATGGCTACACCTTC. Supplemented by reference TRBV2 and TRBJ1-2, the full variable domain reads EPEVTQTPSHQVTQMGQEVILRCVPISNHLYFYWYRQILGQKVEFLVSFYNNEISEKSEIFDDQFSVERPDGSNFTLKIRSTKLEDSAMYFCACTDETSNYGYTFGSGTRLTVV.

The chain uses TRBV20-1 and TRBJ1-1, with TRBD1 as a possible D gene (5 bases). This CDR3 contains 15 residues. Germline lookup yields CDR1 DFQATT and CDR2 SNEGSKA (reference sequence). With 0 bases removed from V and 5 bases from J, the gap between germline ends came to 16 bases. The CDR3 is CSARDLGGAGTEAFF. The CDR3 coding sequence is TGCAGTGCTAGAGATCTGGGAGGGGCGGGGACTGAAGCTTTCTTT.

This clonotype has more than one count but fewer than ten. The chain is built from TRBV7-9 and TRBJ2-1; D not resolved. Trimming pared 5 bases from V and 8 bases from J, leaving 7 bases between. The CDR3 has 11 amino acids. Germline values: CDR1 SEHNR, CDR2 FQNEAQ (reference sequence). The CDR3 is CASSKMDEQFF. DNA for the CDR3: TGTGCCAGCAGCAAAATGGATGAGCAGTTCTTC.

The chain employs TRBV20-1 and TRBJ1-6; the D is unclear. Looked up from germline, CDR1 is DFQATT and CDR2 is SNEGSKA (reference sequence). Trimming took 6 bases from V and 6 from J, leaving 18 bases between them. The CDR3 is 15 residues long. CDR3 loop: CSAPVGGDLNSPLHF. The CDR3 DNA reads TGCAGTGCCCCCGTGGGCGGAGACCTTAATTCACCCCTCCACTTT.

This clonotype was recorded a few times. The chain links TRBV5-1 to TRBJ2-3; 7 positions match TRBD1. CDR1 is SGHRS, CDR2 YFSETQ, per germline. The CDR3 is made up of 15 amino acids. V shed 5 bases, J shed 3 bases, and the junction held 9 bases outside the gene matches. CDR3: CASRPSKGATDTQYF. DNA for the CDR3: TGCGCCAGCAGGCCATCCAAGGGGGCGACAGATACGCAGTATTTT.

This chain joins TRBV5-1 and TRBJ2-7; D might be TRBD1 (5 bases). CDR1 is SGHRS, CDR2 YFSETQ, per germline. The CDR3 loop spans 15 amino acids. The germline V and J ends were trimmed by 8 bases and 2 bases, with 20 bases remaining between them. CDR3 residues: CASQPIQGFTYEQYF. The CDR3 DNA follows: TGCGCCAGTCAACCGATCCAGGGATTCACCTACGAGCAGTACTTC.

The chain combines TRBV18 with TRBJ1-5; 8 bases line up with TRBD1. The CDR3 runs 15 residues. Trimming at V came to 2 bases and at J to 7 bases, leaving 7 bases not matched to a gene. Germline V gene sequence: CDR1 KGHSH, CDR2 LQKENI. CDR3 nucleotide sequence: TGTGCCAGCTCACCAGACAGGGGTGTTGGACAGCCCCAGCATTTT. Residues: CASSPDRGVGQPQHF.

The chain uses TRBV3-1 and TRBJ1-1; D is ambiguous. The CDR3 is 13 residues long. V was shortened by 4 bases and J by 2 bases, with 8 bases between the two germline ends. The germline gives CDR1 LGHDT, CDR2 YNNKEL (reference sequence). CDR3 coding DNA: TGTGCCAGCAGCCCCGACATTAACACTGAAGCTTTCTTT. Translating gives CASSPDINTEAFF.

The rearrangement links TRBV6-4 to TRBJ1-2; 9 positions match TRBD1. CDR1 MRHNA and CDR2 SNTAGT come from the germline V gene. V was clipped by 2 bases and J by 5 bases; unmatched bases: 6. The length of the CDR3 is 15 residues. Here the CDR3 reads CASSDTGGVGYGYTF. The DNA for the CDR3 is TGTGCCAGCAGTGACACAGGGGGCGTAGGGTATGGCTACACCTTC.